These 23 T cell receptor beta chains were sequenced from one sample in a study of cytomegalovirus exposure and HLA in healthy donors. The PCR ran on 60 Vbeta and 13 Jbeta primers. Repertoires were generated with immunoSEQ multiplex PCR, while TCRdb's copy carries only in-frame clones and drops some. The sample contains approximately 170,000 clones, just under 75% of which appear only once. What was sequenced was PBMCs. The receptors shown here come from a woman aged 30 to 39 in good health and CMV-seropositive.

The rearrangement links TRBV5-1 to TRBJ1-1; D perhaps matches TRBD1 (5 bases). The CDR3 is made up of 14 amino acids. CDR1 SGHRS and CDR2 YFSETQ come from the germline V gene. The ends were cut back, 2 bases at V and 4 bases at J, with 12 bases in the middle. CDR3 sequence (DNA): TGCGCCAGCAGCTTACCAGGGAAGGGCACTGAAGCTTTCTTT. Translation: CASSLPGKGTEAFF.

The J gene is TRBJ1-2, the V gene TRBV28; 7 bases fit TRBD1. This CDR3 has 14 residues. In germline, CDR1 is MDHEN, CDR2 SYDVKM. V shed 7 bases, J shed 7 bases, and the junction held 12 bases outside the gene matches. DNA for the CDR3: TGTGCCAGCACTATTAGAGACAGGGCGGGTGGCTACACCTTC. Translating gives CASTIRDRAGGYTF.

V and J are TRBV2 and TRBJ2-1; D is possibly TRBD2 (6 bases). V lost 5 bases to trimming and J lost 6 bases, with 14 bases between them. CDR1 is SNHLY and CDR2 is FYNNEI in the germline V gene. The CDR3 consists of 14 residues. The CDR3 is CASSYGRSLNEQFF. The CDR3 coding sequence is TGTGCCAGCAGTTACGGGAGATCTCTCAATGAGCAGTTCTTC.

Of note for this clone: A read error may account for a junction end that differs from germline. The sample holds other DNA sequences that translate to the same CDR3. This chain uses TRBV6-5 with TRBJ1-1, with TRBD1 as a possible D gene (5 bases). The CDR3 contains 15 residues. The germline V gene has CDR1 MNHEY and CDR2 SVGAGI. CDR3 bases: TGTGCCAGTAGTTTCGTCGGGGGTATGAACACTGAAGCTTTCTTT. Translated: CASSFVGGMNTEAFF.

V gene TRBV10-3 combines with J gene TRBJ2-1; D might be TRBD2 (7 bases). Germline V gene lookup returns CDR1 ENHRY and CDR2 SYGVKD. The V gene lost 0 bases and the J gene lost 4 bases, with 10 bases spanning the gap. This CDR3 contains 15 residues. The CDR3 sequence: CAISESGGEYNEQFF. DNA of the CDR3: TGTGCCATCAGTGAGTCAGGGGGGGAATACAATGAGCAGTTCTTC.

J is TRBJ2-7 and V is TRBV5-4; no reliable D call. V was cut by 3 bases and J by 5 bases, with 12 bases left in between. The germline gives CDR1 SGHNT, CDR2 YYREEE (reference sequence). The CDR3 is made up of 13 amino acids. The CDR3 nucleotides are TGTGCCAGCAGCTCCAGGCCCTCTGACGAGCAGTACTTC. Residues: CASSSRPSDEQYF.

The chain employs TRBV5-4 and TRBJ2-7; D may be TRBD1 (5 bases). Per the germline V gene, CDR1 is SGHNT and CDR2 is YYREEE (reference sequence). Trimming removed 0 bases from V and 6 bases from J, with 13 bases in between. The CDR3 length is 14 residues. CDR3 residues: CASSLDQGSREQYF. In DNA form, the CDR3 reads TGTGCCAGCAGCTTGGACCAGGGTAGCCGCGAGCAGTACTTC.

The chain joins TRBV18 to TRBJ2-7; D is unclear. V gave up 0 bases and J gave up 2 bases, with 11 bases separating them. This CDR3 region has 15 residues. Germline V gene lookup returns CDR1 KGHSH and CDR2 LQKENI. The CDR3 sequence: CASSPPNAGAYEQYF. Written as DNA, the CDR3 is TGTGCCAGCTCACCACCTAACGCCGGAGCCTACGAGCAGTACTTC.

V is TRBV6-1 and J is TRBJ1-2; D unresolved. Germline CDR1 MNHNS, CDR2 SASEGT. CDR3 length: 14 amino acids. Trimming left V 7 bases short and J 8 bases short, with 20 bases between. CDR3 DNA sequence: TGTGCCAGCACCGACAAGGGAGGGCTGGAGGGCTACACCTTC. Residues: CASTDKGGLEGYTF.

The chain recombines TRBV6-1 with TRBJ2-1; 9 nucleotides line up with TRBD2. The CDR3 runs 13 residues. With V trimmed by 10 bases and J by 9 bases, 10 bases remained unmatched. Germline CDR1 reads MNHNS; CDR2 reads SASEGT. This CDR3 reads CAILSGSGGEQFF. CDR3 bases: TGTGCCATCCTTAGCGGGAGCGGGGGTGAGCAGTTCTTC.

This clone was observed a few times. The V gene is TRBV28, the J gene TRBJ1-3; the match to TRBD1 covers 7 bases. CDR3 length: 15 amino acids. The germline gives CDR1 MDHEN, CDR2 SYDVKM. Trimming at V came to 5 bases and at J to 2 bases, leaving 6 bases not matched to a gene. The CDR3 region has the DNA TGTGCCAGCAGTGTTCGGACAGGCACTGGAAACACCATATATTTT. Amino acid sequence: CASSVRTGTGNTIYF.

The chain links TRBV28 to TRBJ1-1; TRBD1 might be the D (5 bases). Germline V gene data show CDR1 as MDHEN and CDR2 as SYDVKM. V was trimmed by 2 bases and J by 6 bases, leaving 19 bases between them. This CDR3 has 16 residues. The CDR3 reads CASSLPRQRGSPEAFF. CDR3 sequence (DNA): TGTGCCAGCAGTTTACCCCGACAGCGGGGAAGCCCTGAAGCTTTCTTT.

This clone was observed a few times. The CDR3 sequence: CASSLTTPDSGNTIYF. CDR3 coding DNA: TGTGCCAGCAGCTTAACGACACCAGACTCTGGAAACACCATATATTTT. The V and J genes are TRBV7-8 and TRBJ1-3; D is unclear. The germline CDR1 and CDR2 sequences are SGHVS and FQNEAQ. Deletions cut 2 bases from V and 0 bases from J, with 11 bases between. The CDR3 extends over 16 amino acids.

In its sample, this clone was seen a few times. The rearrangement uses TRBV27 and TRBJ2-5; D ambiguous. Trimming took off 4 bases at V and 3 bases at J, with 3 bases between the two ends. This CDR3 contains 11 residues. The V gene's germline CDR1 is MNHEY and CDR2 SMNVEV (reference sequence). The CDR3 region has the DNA TGTGCCAGCAGTTCTAAAGAGACCCAGTACTTC. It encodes CASSSKETQYF.

The CDR3 DNA is TGTGCCAGCAGGGACAGGGGGCTAGTCGAGCAGTACTTC. Its protein product is CASRDRGLVEQYF. The genes are TRBV2 and TRBJ2-7; 11 bases match TRBD1. The CDR3 is 13 amino acids. After removal of 6 bases from V and 6 bases from J, the junction contained 4 bases not matched to a gene. Germline lookup yields CDR1 SNHLY and CDR2 FYNNEI. Variable domain in full (rest from reference TRBV2 and TRBJ2-7): EPEVTQTPSHQVTQMGQEVILRCVPISNHLYFYWYRQILGQKVEFLVSFYNNEISEKSEIFDDQFSVERPDGSNFTLKIRSTKLEDSAMYFCASRDRGLVEQYFGPGTRLTVT.

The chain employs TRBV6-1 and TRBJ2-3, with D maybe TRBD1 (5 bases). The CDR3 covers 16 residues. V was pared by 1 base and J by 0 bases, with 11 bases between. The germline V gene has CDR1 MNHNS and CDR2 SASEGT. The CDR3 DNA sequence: TGTGCCAGCAGTGAAGGGGGCGGTGCTAGCACAGATACGCAGTATTTT. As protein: CASSEGGGASTDTQYF.

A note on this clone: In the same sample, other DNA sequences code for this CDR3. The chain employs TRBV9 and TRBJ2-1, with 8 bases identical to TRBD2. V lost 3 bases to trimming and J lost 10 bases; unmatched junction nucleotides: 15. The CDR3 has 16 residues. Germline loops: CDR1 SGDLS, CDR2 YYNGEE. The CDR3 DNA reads TGTGCCAGCAGCGCCACCTCTAGCGGGTGGGCCAACGAGCAGTTCTTC. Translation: CASSATSSGWANEQFF.

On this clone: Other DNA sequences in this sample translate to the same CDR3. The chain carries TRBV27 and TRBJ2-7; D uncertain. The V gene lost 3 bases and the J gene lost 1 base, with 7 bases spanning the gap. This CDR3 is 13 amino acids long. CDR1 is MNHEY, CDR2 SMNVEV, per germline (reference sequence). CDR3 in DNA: TGTGCCAGCAGTTTGTCGGTATCCTACGAGCAGTACTTC. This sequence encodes CASSLSVSYEQYF.

The CDR3 here is CASSEAGLAGYEQYF. In DNA, the CDR3 is TGTGCCAGCAGTGAAGCGGGACTAGCGGGATACGAGCAGTACTTC. J is TRBJ2-7 and V is TRBV2; 13 positions match TRBD2. CDR3 length: 15 residues. Germline values: CDR1 SNHLY, CDR2 FYNNEI. V gave up 0 bases and J gave up 4 bases; unmatched junction bases: 0.

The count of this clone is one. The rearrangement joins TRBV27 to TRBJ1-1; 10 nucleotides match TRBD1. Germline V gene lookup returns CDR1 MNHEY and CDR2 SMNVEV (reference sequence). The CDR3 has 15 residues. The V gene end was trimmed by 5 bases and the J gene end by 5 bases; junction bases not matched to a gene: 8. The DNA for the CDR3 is TGTGCCAGCAGTCCATTCGACAGGGGGCGTACTGAAGCTTTCTTT. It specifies CASSPFDRGRTEAFF.

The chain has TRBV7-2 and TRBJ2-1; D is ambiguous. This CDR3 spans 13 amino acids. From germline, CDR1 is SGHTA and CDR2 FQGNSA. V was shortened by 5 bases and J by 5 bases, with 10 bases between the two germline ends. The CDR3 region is CASSPYNHNEQFF. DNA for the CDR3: TGTGCCAGCAGCCCCTATAACCACAATGAGCAGTTCTTC.

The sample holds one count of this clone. In DNA, the CDR3 is TGTGCCAGCAGTTCTCCGGCTAGCGGGAGATATGAGCAGTTCTTC. It yields the protein CASSSPASGRYEQFF. The gene calls are TRBV25-1 and TRBJ2-1; 10 bases match TRBD2. This CDR3 region has 15 residues. CDR1 is MGHDK, CDR2 SYGVNS, per germline. The J segment lost 8 bases and the V segment lost 5 bases, leaving 9 bases of the junction unmatched.

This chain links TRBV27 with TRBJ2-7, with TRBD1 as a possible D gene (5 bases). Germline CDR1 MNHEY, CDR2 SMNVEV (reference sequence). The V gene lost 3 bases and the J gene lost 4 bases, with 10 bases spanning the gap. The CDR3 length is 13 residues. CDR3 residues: CASSFLTGYEQYF. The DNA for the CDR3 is TGTGCCAGCAGTTTTCTTACAGGATACGAGCAGTACTTC.